This TCR beta chain was obtained from a study of naive CD8 T cells in extremely preterm neonates. General study findings and limits: Preterm CDR3s were shorter than older groups', with fewer N additions and less trimming. Preterm neonate repertoires were significantly less rich by iChao1 than others. CDR3 nucleotide sharing was over 2.5% in preterm, 0.4% term, more than 0.025% children, approximately 0.01% adults.

Cord blood came from elective full-term cesareans at about 35-42 weeks without labor or membrane rupture. Per sample, roughly 20,000 to 110,000 naive CD8+ cells were sorted. Repertoires were generated with immunoSEQ multiplex PCR, while TCRdb's copy carries only in-frame clones and drops some. The sample carries 6,500 to 9,000 clones, roughly 90% recorded once. Note on this clone: Antigen unknown.

In germline, CDR1 is MGHRA, CDR2 YSYEKL. This CDR3 comprises 14 residues. V lost 4 bases and J lost 1; bases outside the gene matches: 4. The genes are TRBV4-1 and TRBJ2-7, with 7 bases lining up with TRBD2. This TCR derives from a newborn in good health. The sequenced material came from naive CD8+ T cells from cord blood. DNA of the CDR3: TGCGCCAGCAGCCCCTCCGGGGGGTCCTACGAGCAGTACTTC. It yields the protein CASSPSGGSYEQYF.